One and the same sample provided the 14 T cell receptor beta chains below, sequenced in a study of blood T cell repertoires in COVID-19. This table comes from immunoSEQ multiplex PCR, and its TCRdb copy is limited to in-frame clones, with some not included. Of 100,000 to 150,000 clones in the sample, roughly 80% were seen once. The sequenced material came from PBMCs or T cells enriched from blood (not recorded which). These receptors all come from a man aged 40-50 years with acute COVID-19.

CDR3: CASSGGGPTKQYF. The CDR3 nucleotides are TGTGCCAGCAGCGGCGGCGGTCCTACGAAGCAGTACTTC. The chain combines TRBV9 with TRBJ2-7; no clear D gene. The V gene lost 3 bases and the J gene lost 8 bases, with 15 bases spanning the gap. Germline assignment: CDR1 SGDLS and CDR2 YYNGEE. The CDR3 extends over 13 amino acids.

The V gene is TRBV5-8, the J gene TRBJ2-5; 13 nucleotides match TRBD2. Germline CDR1 SGHTS, CDR2 YDEGEE. The V gene end was trimmed by 4 bases and the J gene end by 4 bases; junction bases not matched to a gene: 13. The CDR3 has 18 amino acids. In DNA form, the CDR3 reads TGTGCCAGCAGCAAGGGACAACTAGCGGGGGGGTTTGGAGAGACCCAGTACTTC. Encoded protein: CASSKGQLAGGFGETQYF.

V and J are TRBV10-2 and TRBJ1-4, with D maybe TRBD1 (6 bases). The CDR3 spans 14 residues. Looked up from germline, CDR1 is WSHSY and CDR2 is SAAADI. V was cut by 6 bases and J by 4 bases, with 12 bases left in between. The CDR3 region is CASRDQGFNEKLFF. The CDR3 DNA sequence: TGCGCCAGCAGGGATCAGGGGTTTAATGAAAAACTGTTTTTT.

This rearrangement joins TRBV9 to TRBJ2-1; 8 nucleotides match TRBD2. The CDR3 length is 16 residues. CDR1 is SGDLS and CDR2 is YYNGEE in the germline V gene. V was pared by 0 bases and J by 7 bases, with 9 bases of the junction left unmatched. CDR3 DNA: TGTGCCAGCAGCGTAGTATCGGGAGGGCCAGTAAATGAGCAGTTCTTC. The encoded protein is CASSVVSGGPVNEQFF.

This clone occurred a few times. The V gene is TRBV5-1, the J gene TRBJ2-2; 13 bases align to TRBD2. After removal of 3 bases from V and 8 bases from J, the junction contained 4 bases not matched to a gene. The CDR3 is 15 amino acids. CDR1 is SGHRS, CDR2 YFSETQ, per germline. The CDR3 DNA follows: TGCGCCAGCAGCTCCGGACTAGCGGGAGAGGGGGAGCTGTTTTTT. Translated: CASSSGLAGEGELFF.

V is TRBV11-2 and J is TRBJ2-1; 11 bases map to TRBD2. This CDR3 is 16 amino acids long. V was pared by 5 bases and J by 6 bases, with 9 bases of the junction left unmatched. Germline-derived CDR1 and CDR2 are SGHAT and FQNNGV. In nucleotides, the CDR3 is TGTGCCAGCAGCCCCCTACTAGCGGGGGCTTCCAATGAGCAGTTCTTC. Encoded protein: CASSPLLAGASNEQFF. The complete variable domain, with remaining parts taken from reference TRBV11-2 and TRBJ2-1, reads EAGVAQSPRYKIIEKRQSVAFWCNPISGHATLYWYQQILGQGPKLLIQFQNNGVVDDSQLPKDRFSAERLKGVDSTLKIQPAKLEDSAVYLCASSPLLAGASNEQFFGPGTRLTVL.

V is TRBV9 and J is TRBJ2-7, with TRBD2 matching 9 bases. Germline assignment: CDR1 SGDLS and CDR2 YYNGEE. The ends lost 0 bases at V and 3 bases at J; junction bases unmatched: 4. The CDR3 runs to 15 residues. The CDR3 here is CASSVGSGGSYEQYF. CDR3 sequence (DNA): TGTGCCAGCAGCGTAGGGAGCGGGGGGAGCTACGAGCAGTACTTC.

The rearrangement joins TRBV15 to TRBJ2-1; no definite D call. This CDR3 is built from 15 residues. Trimming removed 5 bases at V and 6 bases at J, with 17 bases between. Germline V lookup: CDR1 LNHNV, CDR2 YYDKDF (reference sequence). In nucleotides, the CDR3 is TGTGCCACCAGCCCCGTTTCCGGATGGAGCAATGAGCAGTTCTTC. Residues: CATSPVSGWSNEQFF.

For the CDR3, the DNA is TGTGCCAGCACCCAGAGGACACCCCAACGAAATGAGCAGTTCTTC. Residues: CASTQRTPQRNEQFF. This chain links TRBV28 with TRBJ2-1, with D possibly TRBD1 on 5 matching bases. Germline lookup yields CDR1 MDHEN and CDR2 SYDVKM. The CDR3 loop spans 15 amino acids. Trimming shortened V by 7 bases and J by 7 bases, and 20 bases separated the two germline ends.

The genes are TRBV9 and TRBJ2-2; 10 bases are a match to TRBD1. Germline V CDR1 and CDR2: SGDLS, YYNGEE. The CDR3 loop spans 14 amino acids. The ends lost 2 bases at V and 7 bases at J; junction bases unmatched: 2. In DNA form, the CDR3 reads TGTGCCAGCAGCGTGACAGGGGGCATCGGGGAGCTGTTTTTT. Its translation: CASSVTGGIGELFF. Full variable domain (remainder filled in from reference TRBV9 and TRBJ2-2): DSGVTQTPKHLITATGQRVTLRCSPRSGDLSVYWYQQSLDQGLQFLIQYYNGEERAKGNILERFSAQQFPDLHSELNLSSLELGDSALYFCASSVTGGIGELFFGEGSRLTVL.

The J gene is TRBJ2-1, the V gene TRBV5-1; 7 bases map to TRBD2. This CDR3 contains 16 residues. The ends lost 8 bases at V and 1 base at J; junction bases unmatched: 12. From germline, CDR1 is SGHRS and CDR2 YFSETQ. DNA for the CDR3: TGCGCCAGTTCCTACCTAGCGGTCACGTCCTACAATGAGCAGTTCTTC. This encodes CASSYLAVTSYNEQFF.

This clone has more than one count but fewer than ten. The chain recombines TRBV5-5 with TRBJ1-6, with D possibly being TRBD1 (5 bases). The CDR3 contains 14 residues. The germline CDR1 and CDR2 sequences are SGHKS and YYEKEE (reference sequence). V lost 2 bases, J lost 9 bases, and 12 bases lay in between. This CDR3 is CASSLEGVGSPLHF. CDR3 in DNA: TGTGCCAGCAGCTTAGAAGGGGTGGGTTCACCCCTCCACTTT.

The rearrangement uses TRBV5-1 and TRBJ1-2; D remains ambiguous. Germline CDR1 is SGHRS and CDR2 is YFSETQ. Deletions cut 0 bases from V and 2 bases from J, with 8 bases between. The CDR3 loop spans 14 amino acids. CDR3 nucleotides: TGCGCCAGCAGCTTGGGAGGGTACAACTATGGCTACACCTTC. It codes for CASSLGGYNYGYTF. The full variable domain, completed using reference TRBV5-1 and TRBJ1-2, is KAGVTQTPRYLIKTRGQQVTLSCSPISGHRSVSWYQQTPGQGLQFLFEYFSETQRNKGNFPGRFSGRQFSNSRSEMNVSTLELGDSALYLCASSLGGYNYGYTFGSGTRLTVV.

On this clone itself: Other DNA sequences in the same sample also yield this CDR3. The rearrangement links TRBV6-5 to TRBJ2-7; 7 bases line up with TRBD2. Germline V CDR1 and CDR2: MNHEY, SVGAGI. Germline trimming cut 0 bases from V and 2 bases from J; bases unmatched to any gene: 4. This CDR3 has 15 residues. The CDR3 here is CASSYSSGGPYEQYF. The CDR3, as DNA: TGTGCCAGCAGTTACTCGTCGGGAGGACCCTACGAGCAGTACTTC.